This T cell receptor (beta chain) was obtained from a study of regulatory T cells in long-lasting Graves disease. Library construction for TCR beta used iRepertoire HTBI primers and Arm-PCR of CDR3 regions. MiXCR, applied by TCRdb to the multiplex PCR reads, yields one record per CDR3 protein. The sample holds a few hundred thousand distinct CDR3 sequences, roughly 18% seen once. V was cut by 4 bases and J by 4 bases, with 14 bases left in between. This CDR3 has 14 residues. Germline V gene lookup returns CDR1 SGHNT and CDR2 YYREEE (reference sequence). Study observations and caveats: TRBV28 was favored in persistent disease, as were TRBJ1-2 and TRBJ2-5.

This clonotype was seen ten or more times. Its antigen is still unknown. Indicated time point: newly diagnosed GD, antithyroid drugs for less than 3 months. Construction of the TCR library relied on RNA isolated from PBMCs. Peripheral blood, roughly 8.1 milliliters of it, was drawn into EDTA tubes. The material sequenced was peripheral blood mononuclear cells (PBMCs), taken at new diagnosis, from a patient treated with antithyroid drugs. This clonotype was sampled from a female donor with Graves disease. The genes are TRBV5-4 and TRBJ2-5, with D perhaps TRBD2 (5 bases). CDR3 sequence reads: CASSRELEGETQYF. CDR3 sequence (DNA): TGTGCCAGCAGCCGTGAACTAGAAGGAGAGACCCAGTACTTC.